This T cell receptor beta chain appears in the sequencing data of a study of EBV T-cell therapy then PD-1 blockade in nasopharyngeal carcinoma. This clone was observed a single time. The antigen is unknown. Measured with immunoSEQ multiplex PCR; TCRdb has only the in-frame clones, and not every one. The sample holds around 13,000 clones, 84% seen once. The treatment here: AdE1-LMPpoly-expanded autologous EBV-specific T-cell therapy followed by anti-PD-1 nivolumab. CDR1 MGHRA and CDR2 YSYEKL come from the germline V gene. The CDR3 has 16 amino acids. V shed 3 bases and J shed 0 bases, with 13 bases lying between them.

The genes are TRBV4-1 and TRBJ2-3; D possibly matches TRBD1 or TRBD2 (5 bases each). This specimen consisted of CD8+ T cells from blood, obtained at roughly day 99 from a patient whose treatment included autologous EBV-specific T cells and nivolumab. The source is a man aged 40-49 years with nasopharyngeal carcinoma. Here the CDR3 reads CASSQGEILSTDTQYF. The CDR3 nucleotides read TGCGCCAGCAGCCAGGGGGAGATACTTAGCACAGATACGCAGTATTTT.